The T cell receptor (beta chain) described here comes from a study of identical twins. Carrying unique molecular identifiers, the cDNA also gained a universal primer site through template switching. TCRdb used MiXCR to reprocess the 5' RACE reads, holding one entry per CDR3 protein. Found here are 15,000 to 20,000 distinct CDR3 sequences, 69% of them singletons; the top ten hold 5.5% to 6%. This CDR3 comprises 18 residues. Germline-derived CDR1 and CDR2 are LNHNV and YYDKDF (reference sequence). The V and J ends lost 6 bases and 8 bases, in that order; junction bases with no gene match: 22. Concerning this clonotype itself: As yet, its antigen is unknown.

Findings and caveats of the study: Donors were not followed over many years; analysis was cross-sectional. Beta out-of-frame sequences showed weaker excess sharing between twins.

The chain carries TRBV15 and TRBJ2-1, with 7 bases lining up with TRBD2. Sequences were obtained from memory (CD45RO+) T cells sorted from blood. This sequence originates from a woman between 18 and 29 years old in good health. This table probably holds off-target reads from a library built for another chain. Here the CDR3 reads CATSGSAGAANMAHEQFF. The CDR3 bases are TGTGCCACCAGTGGGAGCGCGGGAGCCGCAAACATGGCCCATGAGCAGTTCTTC.